The present T cell receptor (beta chain) was sequenced within a study of shared clonotypes between healthy human individuals. Whole-study context: CD4 naive and CD4 memory each took three plates per donor, while CD8 naive took two and CD8 memory one.

CDR3 length: 14 amino acids. V shed 4 bases and J shed 1 base, with 9 bases lying between them. CDR1 is SGHTS, CDR2 YDEGEE, per germline. The repertoire was sequenced with immunoSEQ multiplex PCR; TCRdb's copy has only in-frame clones and lacks some. The data contain around 2.3 million clones, around 95% of them singletons. Sequencing was done on a sample of naive CD4+ T cells sorted from blood. Subset here: CD45RA+ positively selected. The sequence came from a man younger than 35 in good health. The genes are TRBV5-8 and TRBJ1-5; D is unclear. The CDR3 sequence: CASSAGPSNQPQHF. The CDR3 bases are TGTGCCAGCAGCGCGGGCCCAAGCAATCAGCCCCAGCATTTT.